This T cell receptor (beta chain) derives from a study of quantifying T cell responses using KT2 cells. About the study: cDNA was made from DNase-treated RNA using alpha and beta constant primers.

Known numbers of the T cell clone KT2 were added to PBMC. The V gene lost 2 bases and the J gene lost 1 base, with 10 bases spanning the gap. Germline loops: CDR1 LGHNA, CDR2 YNFKEQ. CDR3 size: 15 residues. This clonotype appeared many times. An oligo carrying a UMI was ligated to the cDNA 3' end. The first PCR ran approximately 4 cycles with an equimolar RC1.1 and RC1.2 beta primer mix. TCRdb ran MiXCR on the UMI-ligation and nested PCR reads and lists one entry per CDR3 protein. The sample holds fewer than 50,000 distinct CDR3 sequences, approximately 15% seen once. The sequencing input was PBMCs spiked with cells of the T cell clone KT2. V usage is TRBV4-2 and J usage is TRBJ2-3, with unresolved D. The receptor comes from a human donor. The CDR3 DNA sequence: TGTGCCAGCAGCCAACGTGGGGATGGCACAGATACGCAGTATTTT. Translated: CASSQRGDGTDTQYF.